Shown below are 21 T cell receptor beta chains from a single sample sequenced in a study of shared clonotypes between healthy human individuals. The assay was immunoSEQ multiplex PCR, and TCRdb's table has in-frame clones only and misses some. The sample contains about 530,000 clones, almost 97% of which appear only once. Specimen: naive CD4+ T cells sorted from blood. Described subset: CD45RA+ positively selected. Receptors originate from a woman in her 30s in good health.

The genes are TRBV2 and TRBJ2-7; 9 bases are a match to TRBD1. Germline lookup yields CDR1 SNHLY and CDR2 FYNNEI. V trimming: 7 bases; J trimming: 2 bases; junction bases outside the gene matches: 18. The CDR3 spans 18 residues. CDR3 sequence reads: CASTQHPGGTGIPYEQYF. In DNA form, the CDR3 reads TGTGCCAGCACCCAACACCCGGGCGGGACAGGGATCCCCTACGAGCAGTACTTC.

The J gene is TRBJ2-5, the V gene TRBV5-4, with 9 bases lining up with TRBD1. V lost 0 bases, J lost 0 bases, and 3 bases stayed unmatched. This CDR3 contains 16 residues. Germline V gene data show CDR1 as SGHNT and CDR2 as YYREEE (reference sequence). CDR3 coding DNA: TGTGCCAGCAGCTTGGGAGGACAGGGGTACCAAGAGACCCAGTACTTC. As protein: CASSLGGQGYQETQYF.

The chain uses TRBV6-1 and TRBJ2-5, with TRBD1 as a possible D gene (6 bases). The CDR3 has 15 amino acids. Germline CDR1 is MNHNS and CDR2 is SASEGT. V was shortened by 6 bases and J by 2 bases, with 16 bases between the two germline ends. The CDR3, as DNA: TGTGCCAGCAGCGACCAGGGGTGGGAGCAAGAGACCCAGTACTTC. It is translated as CASSDQGWEQETQYF.

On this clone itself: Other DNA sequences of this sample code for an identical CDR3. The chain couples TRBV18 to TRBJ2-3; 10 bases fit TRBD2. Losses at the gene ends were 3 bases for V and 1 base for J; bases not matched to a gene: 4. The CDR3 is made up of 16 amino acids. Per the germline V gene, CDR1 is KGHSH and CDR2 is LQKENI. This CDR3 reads CASSPPGLAGTDTQYF. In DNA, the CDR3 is TGTGCCAGCTCACCTCCTGGACTAGCGGGCACAGATACGCAGTATTTT.

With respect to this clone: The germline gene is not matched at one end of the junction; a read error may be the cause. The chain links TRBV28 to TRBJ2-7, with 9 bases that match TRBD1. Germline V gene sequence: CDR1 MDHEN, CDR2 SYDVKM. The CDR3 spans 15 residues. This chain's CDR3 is CASSLYGTGHYEQCF. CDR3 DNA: TGTGCCAGCAGTTTATATGGGACAGGGCATTACGAGCAGTGCTTC. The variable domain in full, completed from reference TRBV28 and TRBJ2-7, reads DVKVTQSSRYLVKRTGEKVFLECVQDMDHENMFWYRQDPGLGLRLIYFSYDVKMKEKGDIPEGYSVSREKKERFSLILESASTNQTSMYLCASSLYGTGHYEQCFGPGTRLTVT.

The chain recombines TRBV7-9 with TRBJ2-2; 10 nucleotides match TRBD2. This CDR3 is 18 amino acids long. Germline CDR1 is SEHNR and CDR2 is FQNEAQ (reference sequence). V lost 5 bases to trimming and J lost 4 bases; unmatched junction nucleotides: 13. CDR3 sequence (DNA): TGTGCCAGCAGCCGCGATCGATCCCTAGCGGGAGTCACCGGGGAGCTGTTTTTT. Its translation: CASSRDRSLAGVTGELFF.

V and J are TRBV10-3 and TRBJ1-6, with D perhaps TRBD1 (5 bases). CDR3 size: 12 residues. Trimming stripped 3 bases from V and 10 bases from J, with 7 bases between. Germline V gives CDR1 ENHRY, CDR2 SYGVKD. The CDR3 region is CAISDRASPLHF. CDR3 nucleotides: TGTGCCATCAGTGACAGGGCCTCACCCCTCCACTTT.

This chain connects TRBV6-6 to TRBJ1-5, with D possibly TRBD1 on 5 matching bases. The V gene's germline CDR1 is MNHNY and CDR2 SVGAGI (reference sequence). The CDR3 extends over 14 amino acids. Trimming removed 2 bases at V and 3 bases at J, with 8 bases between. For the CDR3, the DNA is TGTGCCAGCAGTTACGGGGGTAACAATCAGCCCCAGCATTTT. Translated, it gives CASSYGGNNQPQHF.

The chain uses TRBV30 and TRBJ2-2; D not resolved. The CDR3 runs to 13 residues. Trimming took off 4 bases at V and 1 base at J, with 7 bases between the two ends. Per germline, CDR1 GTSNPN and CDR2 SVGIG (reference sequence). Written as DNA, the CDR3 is TGTGCCTGGACCCCGCAGAACACCGGGGAGCTGTTTTTT. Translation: CAWTPQNTGELFF.

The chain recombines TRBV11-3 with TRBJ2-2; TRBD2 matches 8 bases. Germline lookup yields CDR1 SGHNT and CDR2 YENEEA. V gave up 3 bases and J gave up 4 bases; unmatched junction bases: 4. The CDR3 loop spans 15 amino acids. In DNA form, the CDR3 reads TGTGCCAGCAGCTTGACTAGCGCGATCACCGGGGAGCTGTTTTTT. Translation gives CASSLTSAITGELFF.

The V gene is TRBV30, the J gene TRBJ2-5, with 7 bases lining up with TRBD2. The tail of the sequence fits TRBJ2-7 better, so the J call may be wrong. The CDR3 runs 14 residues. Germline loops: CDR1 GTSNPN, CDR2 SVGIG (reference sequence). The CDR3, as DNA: TGTGCCTGGAGTAGCGGGGTGGAAGCCTACGAGCAGTACTTC. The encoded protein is CAWSSGVEAYEQYF.

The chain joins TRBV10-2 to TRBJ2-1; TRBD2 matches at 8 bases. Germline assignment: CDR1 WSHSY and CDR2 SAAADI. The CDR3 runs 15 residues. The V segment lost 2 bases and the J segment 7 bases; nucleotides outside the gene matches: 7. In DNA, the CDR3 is TGCGCCAGCAGTGAGCAAGCGGGAGTCAGGAATGAGCAGTTCTTC. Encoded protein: CASSEQAGVRNEQFF.

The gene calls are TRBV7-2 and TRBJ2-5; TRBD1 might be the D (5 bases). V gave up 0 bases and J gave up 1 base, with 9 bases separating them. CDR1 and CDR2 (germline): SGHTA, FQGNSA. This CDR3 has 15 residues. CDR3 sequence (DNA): TGTGCCAGCAGCTTAGCGGGTGGGGCCCAAGAGACCCAGTACTTC. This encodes CASSLAGGAQETQYF.

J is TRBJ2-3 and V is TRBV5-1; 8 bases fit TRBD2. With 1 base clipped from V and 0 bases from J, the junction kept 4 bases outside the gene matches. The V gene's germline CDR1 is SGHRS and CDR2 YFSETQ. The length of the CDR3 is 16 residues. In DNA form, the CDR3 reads TGCGCCAGCAGCTTGTCTCTAGCGGGCAGCACAGATACGCAGTATTTT. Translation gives CASSLSLAGSTDTQYF.

The CDR3 DNA is TGTGCCAGCAGCCAGACCCTGACTAGCGGTGAGCAGTTCTTC. Protein: CASSQTLTSGEQFF. The J gene is TRBJ2-1, the V gene TRBV14, with 9 bases identical to TRBD2. In germline, CDR1 is SGHDN, CDR2 FVKESK. The CDR3 is made up of 14 amino acids. With 3 bases clipped from V and 9 bases from J, the junction kept 6 bases outside the gene matches.

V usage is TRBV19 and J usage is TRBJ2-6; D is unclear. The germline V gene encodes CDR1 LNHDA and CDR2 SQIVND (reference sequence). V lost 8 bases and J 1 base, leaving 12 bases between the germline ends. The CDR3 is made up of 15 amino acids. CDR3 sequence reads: CASLGSFSGANVLTF. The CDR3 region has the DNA TGTGCCAGTCTAGGATCGTTTTCTGGGGCCAACGTCCTGACTTTC.

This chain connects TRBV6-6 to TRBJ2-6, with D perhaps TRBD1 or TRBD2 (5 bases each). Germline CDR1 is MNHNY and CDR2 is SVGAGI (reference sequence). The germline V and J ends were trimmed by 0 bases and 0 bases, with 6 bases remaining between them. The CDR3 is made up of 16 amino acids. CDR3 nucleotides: TGTGCCAGCAGTTACTCGGGGGTCTCTGGGGCCAACGTCCTGACTTTC. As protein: CASSYSGVSGANVLTF.

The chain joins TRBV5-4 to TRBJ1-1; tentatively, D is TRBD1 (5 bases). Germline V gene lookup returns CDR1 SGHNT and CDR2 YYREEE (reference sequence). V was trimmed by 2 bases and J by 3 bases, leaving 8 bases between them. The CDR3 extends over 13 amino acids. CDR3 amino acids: CASSLRGDTEAFF. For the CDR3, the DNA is TGTGCCAGCAGCTTAAGGGGTGACACTGAAGCTTTCTTT.

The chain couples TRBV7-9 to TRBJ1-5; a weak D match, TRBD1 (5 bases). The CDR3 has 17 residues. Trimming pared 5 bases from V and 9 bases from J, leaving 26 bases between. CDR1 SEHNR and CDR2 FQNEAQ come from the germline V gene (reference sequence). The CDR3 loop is CASSGGQADGWYRPQHF. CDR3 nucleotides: TGTGCCAGCAGCGGCGGACAAGCCGATGGTTGGTATCGGCCCCAGCATTTT. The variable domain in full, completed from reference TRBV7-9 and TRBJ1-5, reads DTGVSQNPRHKITKRGQNVTFRCDPISEHNRLYWYRQTLGQGPEFLTYFQNEAQLEKSRLLSDRFSAERPKGSFSTLEIQRTEQGDSAMYLCASSGGQADGWYRPQHFGDGTRLSIL.

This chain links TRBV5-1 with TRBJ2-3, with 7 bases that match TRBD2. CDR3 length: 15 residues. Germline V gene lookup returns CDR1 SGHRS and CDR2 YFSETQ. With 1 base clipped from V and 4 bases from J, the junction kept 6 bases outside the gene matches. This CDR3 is CASSLNRGSPDTQYF. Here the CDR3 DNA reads TGCGCCAGCAGCTTGAATCGCGGGAGCCCAGATACGCAGTATTTT.

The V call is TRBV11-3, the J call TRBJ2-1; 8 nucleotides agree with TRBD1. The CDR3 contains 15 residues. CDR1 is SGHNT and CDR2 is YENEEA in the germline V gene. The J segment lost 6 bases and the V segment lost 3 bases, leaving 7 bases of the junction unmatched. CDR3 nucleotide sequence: TGTGCCAGCAGCTTGGGCAGGGGGCACTTCAATGAGCAGTTCTTC. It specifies CASSLGRGHFNEQFF.